Listed below are T cell receptor beta chains from one sample, sequenced in a study of T cell responses to AZD1222 COVID-19 vaccine. Clones were read by immunoSEQ multiplex PCR, and TCRdb kept only the in-frame ones, dropping some. The sample lists some 160,000 clones, 85% to 95% occurring once. The sequences come from peripheral blood, collected on day 0 of AZD1222 vaccination. The receptors here all came from an adult in good health. Both conserved end residues are part of each CDR3. A D gene is named only where the DNA matches it firmly. The listing skips clone size in some rows; elsewhere it reads once, few, many or a size class.

d_gene	j_gene	v_gene	abundance	CDR3nt	CDR3aa
.	TRBJ1-3	TRBV7-9	.	TGTGCCAGCAGCTTCGGCAGCTTCTCTGGAAACACCATATATTTT	CASSFGSFSGNTIYF
.	TRBJ1-1	TRBV2	.	TGTGCCAGCAGTGGACAGAGGAACACTGAAGCTTTCTTT	CASSGQRNTEAFF
.	TRBJ2-1	TRBV6-5	.	TGTGCCAGCAGTTACCGTCAGGGTAATGAGCAGTTCTTC	CASSYRQGNEQFF
.	TRBJ1-2	TRBV2	once	TGTGCCAGCAGTGAGGCCCCCCCCCGGACTGGAGGCTACACCTTC	CASSEAPPRTGGYTF
.	TRBJ1-6	TRBV5-6	.	TGTGCCAGCAGACACAACGAGGATTCACCCCTCCACTTT	CASRHNEDSPLHF
.	TRBJ1-4	TRBV19	.	TGTGCCAGTAATGGGCTTCCCGATGAAAAACTGTTTTTT	CASNGLPDEKLFF
TRBD1	TRBJ1-1	TRBV9	.	TGTGCCAGCAGCCGGTCGACCGGGACAGGGGCCCCTGAAGCTTTCTTT	CASSRSTGTGAPEAFF
.	TRBJ2-3	TRBV5-1	.	TGCGCCAGCAGCCCAACACCGGACGAGGACACAGATACGCAGTATTTT	CASSPTPDEDTDTQYF
.	TRBJ1-2	TRBV4-3	.	TGCGCCAGCAGCCAAGATCCCGGGACAAACCTATACGGCTACACCTTC	CASSQDPGTNLYGYTF
.	TRBJ1-4	TRBV4-3	.	TGCGCCAGCAGCCCAAGTCAAGTAAATGAAAAGCTGTTTTTT	CASSPSQVNEKLFF
TRBD1	TRBJ1-1	TRBV28	.	TGTGCCAGCAGTTCCACAGGGGAACTGGGAGCTTTCTTT	CASSSTGELGAFF
.	TRBJ2-3	TRBV11-2	.	TGTGCCAGCAGTCCCATGGGGGTCCCAGATACGCAGTATTTT	CASSPMGVPDTQYF
TRBD1	TRBJ1-2	TRBV28	.	TGTGCCAGCAGCCTTAACAGGGGTTTCTTTTCTAACTATGGCTACACCTTC	CASSLNRGFFSNYGYTF
.	TRBJ2-5	TRBV4-2	.	TGTGCCAGCAGCCAAGATCCGGGGGCCGGGGAGACCCAGTACTTC	CASSQDPGAGETQYF
TRBD1	TRBJ1-4	TRBV4-3	.	TGCGCCAGCAGCCAAACCCTATGGACAGGGGGCCTTACTAATGAAAAACTGTTTTTT	CASSQTLWTGGLTNEKLFF
TRBD2	TRBJ2-3	TRBV18	.	TGTGCCAGCTCACCAGGGGCTAGCGGGGGAACAGATACGCAGTATTTT	CASSPGASGGTDTQYF
.	TRBJ1-2	TRBV6-6	.	TGTGCCAGCAGTTATCAGGCCGTAAACTATGGCTACACCTTC	CASSYQAVNYGYTF
TRBD1	TRBJ2-4	TRBV4-1	once	TGCGCCAGCAGCCAAAGGCAGGGGGTTGGGGGAAACATTCAGTACTTC	CASSQRQGVGGNIQYF
TRBD1	TRBJ2-1	TRBV5-1	.	TGCGCCAGCAGCTTGTCCGGGACAGGGGTCAATGAGCAGTTCTTC	CASSLSGTGVNEQFF
.	TRBJ2-2	TRBV5-1	.	TGCGCCAGCAGCTTGGTCCTGAACACCGGGGAGCTGTTTTTT	CASSLVLNTGELFF
.	TRBJ1-2	TRBV28	.	TGTGCCAGCAGTGGGTGGACAGACTATGGCTACACCTTC	CASSGWTDYGYTF
.	TRBJ1-1	TRBV5-1	once	TGCGCCAGCAGCTTGGAGCGGGGGTACACTGAAGCTTTCTTT	CASSLERGYTEAFF